Listed below are T cell receptor beta chains from one sample, sequenced in a study of blood T cells in healthy people across ages. TCRdb used MiXCR to reprocess the 5' RACE reads, holding one entry per CDR3 protein. The data show some 760,000 distinct CDR3 sequences, 20% to 25% seen once. The same sample was also used in a study of T cells of mothers and their children.

The source material was blood. These receptors were obtained from a boy aged 5 to 17 in good health. Each CDR3 is given without its conserved first and last residue. D genes are given only for firm matches.

v_call: TRBV20-1
d_call: -
cdr3_aa: SARDTQDYSYEQY

v_call: TRBV11-2
d_call: -
cdr3_aa: ASSLVDLSEQF

v_call: TRBV19
d_call: TRBD1
cdr3_aa: ASRFQNRGWANVLT

v_call: TRBV20-1
d_call: -
cdr3_aa: SARYGPQETQY

v_call: TRBV6-5
d_call: -
cdr3_aa: ASSTYRDVNYGYT

v_call: TRBV7-3
d_call: -
cdr3_aa: ASSPRTVMNTEAF

v_call: TRBV13
d_call: TRBD2
cdr3_aa: ASSPSGRGWDEQF

v_call: TRBV12-3/TRBV12-4
d_call: -
cdr3_aa: ASKGRAQETQY

v_call: TRBV20-1
d_call: TRBD2
cdr3_aa: SAGGGFGTSGSWSTDTQY

v_call: TRBV20-1
d_call: -
cdr3_aa: SAREPKANYGYT

v_call: TRBV7-9
d_call: TRBD1
cdr3_aa: ASSDPTGGHTEAF

v_call: TRBV4-3
d_call: -
cdr3_aa: ASSPEQGVGGYT

v_call: TRBV6-1
d_call: TRBD2
cdr3_aa: AGSGGGQETQY

v_call: TRBV12-3/TRBV12-4
d_call: -
cdr3_aa: ASSPDGSSNQPQH

v_call: TRBV4-3
d_call: -
cdr3_aa: ASSQEFARPTDTQY

v_call: TRBV20-1
d_call: -
cdr3_aa: SARDPDRAF

v_call: TRBV7-2
d_call: TRBD2
cdr3_aa: ASSLGLALYEQY

v_call: TRBV7-9
d_call: TRBD1
cdr3_aa: ASSRQGGDEKLF

v_call: TRBV20-1
d_call: -
cdr3_aa: SARGTVSNQPQH

v_call: TRBV7-3
d_call: TRBD1
cdr3_aa: ASSPGTGRSDGAF

v_call: TRBV4-1
d_call: TRBD1
cdr3_aa: ASSLTLRGNEQF

v_call: TRBV7-8
d_call: TRBD1
cdr3_aa: ASSSGQRTLTSSYNEQF

v_call: TRBV20-1
d_call: -
cdr3_aa: SASDVSYNEQF

v_call: TRBV28
d_call: -
cdr3_aa: ASSPLNTGYYGYT

v_call: TRBV12-3/TRBV12-4
d_call: -
cdr3_aa: ASSLAGNLEKLF

v_call: TRBV20-1
d_call: TRBD1
cdr3_aa: SARDKGQGRQNYGYT

v_call: TRBV7-2
d_call: -
cdr3_aa: ASSLSKALYQPQH

v_call: TRBV28
d_call: -
cdr3_aa: ASSPVWTDYYEQY

v_call: TRBV6-2/TRBV6-3
d_call: -
cdr3_aa: ASSIWVEGEQY

v_call: TRBV29-1
d_call: -
cdr3_aa: SVPDSSNYGYT